This note documents a single TCR beta chain sequence. Its antigen is unidentified. RNA transcripts gave rise to amplified TCR beta CDR3 regions. In the first-round RT-PCR of the TCR CDR3, the HTBI primer set was used. Each CDR3 protein gets one entry after TCRdb re-called the multiplex PCR reads with MiXCR. The table includes 300,000 to 450,000 distinct CDR3 sequences, less than 20% detected once. This sample was included in a study of T cells in Graves' hyperthyroidism and ophthalmopathy. Overall study findings and caveats: Most thyroid clonotypes that were expanded above 0.001 also turned up in blood.

The source of this sequence is a woman under 30 with Graves' hyperthyroidism that later progressed to Graves' ophthalmopathy. The material sequenced was blood.

The CDR3 DNA follows: TGTGCCAGCAGCTTAGTCCGGGGGATACATGGTGGGGATACGCAGTATTTT. Translated: CASSLVRGIHGGDTQYF. The chain recombines TRBV11-2 with TRBJ2-3; D is perhaps TRBD2 (6 bases). Germline V gives CDR1 SGHAT, CDR2 FQNNGV. The CDR3 totals 17 residues. Between the trimmed V and J ends, which lost 1 base and 6 bases, there was a span of 20 bases. Looking up the rest from reference TRBV11-2 and TRBJ2-3 gives the full variable domain: EAGVAQSPRYKIIEKRQSVAFWCNPISGHATLYWYQQILGQGPKLLIQFQNNGVVDDSQLPKDRFSAERLKGVDSTLKIQPAKLEDSAVYLCASSLVRGIHGGDTQYFGPGTRLTVL.